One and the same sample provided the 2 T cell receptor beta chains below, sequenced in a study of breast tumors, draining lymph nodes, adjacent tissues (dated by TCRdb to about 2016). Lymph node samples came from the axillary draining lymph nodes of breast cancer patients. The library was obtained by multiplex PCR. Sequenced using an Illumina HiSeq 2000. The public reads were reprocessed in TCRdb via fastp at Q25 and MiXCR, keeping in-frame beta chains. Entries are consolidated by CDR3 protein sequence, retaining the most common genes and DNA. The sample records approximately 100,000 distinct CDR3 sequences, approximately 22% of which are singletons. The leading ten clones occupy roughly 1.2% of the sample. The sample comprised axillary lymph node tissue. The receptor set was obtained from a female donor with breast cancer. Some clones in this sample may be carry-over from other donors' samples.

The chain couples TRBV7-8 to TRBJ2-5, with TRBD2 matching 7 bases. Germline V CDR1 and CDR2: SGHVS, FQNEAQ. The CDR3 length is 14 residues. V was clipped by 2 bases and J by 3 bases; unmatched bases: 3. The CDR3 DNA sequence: TGTGCCAGCAGCTTAAACAGCGGGGAAGAGACCCAGTACTTC. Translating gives CASSLNSGEETQYF.

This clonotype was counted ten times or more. The CDR3 spells CASRQGAEDTQYF. The DNA of the CDR3 is TGTGCCAGTAGACAGGGGGCAGAAGATACGCAGTATTTT. This chain uses TRBV5-6 with TRBJ2-3, with 10 nucleotides matching TRBD1. CDR1 and CDR2 from the germline V gene are SGHDT and YYEEEE. V was pared by 8 bases and J by 5 bases, with 5 bases of the junction left unmatched. The CDR3 runs 13 residues.